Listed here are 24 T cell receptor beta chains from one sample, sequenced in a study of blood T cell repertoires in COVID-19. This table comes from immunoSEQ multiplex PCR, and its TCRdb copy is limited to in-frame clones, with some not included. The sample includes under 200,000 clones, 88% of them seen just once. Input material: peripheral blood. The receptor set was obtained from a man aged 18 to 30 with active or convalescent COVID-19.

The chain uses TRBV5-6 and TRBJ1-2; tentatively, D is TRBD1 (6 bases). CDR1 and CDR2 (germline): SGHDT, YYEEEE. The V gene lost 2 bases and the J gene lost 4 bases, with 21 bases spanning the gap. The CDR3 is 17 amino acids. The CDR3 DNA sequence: TGTGCCAGCAGCTTCCCATACCATCCGGGACATATCTATGGCTACACCTTC. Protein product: CASSFPYHPGHIYGYTF.

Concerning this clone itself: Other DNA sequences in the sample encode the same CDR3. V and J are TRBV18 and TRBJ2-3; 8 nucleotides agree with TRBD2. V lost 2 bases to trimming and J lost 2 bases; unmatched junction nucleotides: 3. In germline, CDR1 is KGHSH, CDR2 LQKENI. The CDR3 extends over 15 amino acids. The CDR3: CASSPTSGNTDTQYF. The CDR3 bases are TGTGCCAGCTCACCAACTAGCGGTAACACAGATACGCAGTATTTT.

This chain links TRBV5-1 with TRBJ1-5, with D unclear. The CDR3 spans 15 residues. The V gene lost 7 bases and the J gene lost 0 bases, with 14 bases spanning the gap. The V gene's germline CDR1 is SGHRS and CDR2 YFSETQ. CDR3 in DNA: TGCGCCAGCCGGGCGGGAGGAGATAGCAATCAGCCCCAGCATTTT. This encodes CASRAGGDSNQPQHF. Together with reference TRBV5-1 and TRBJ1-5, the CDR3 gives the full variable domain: KAGVTQTPRYLIKTRGQQVTLSCSPISGHRSVSWYQQTPGQGLQFLFEYFSETQRNKGNFPGRFSGRQFSNSRSEMNVSTLELGDSALYLCASRAGGDSNQPQHFGDGTRLSIL.

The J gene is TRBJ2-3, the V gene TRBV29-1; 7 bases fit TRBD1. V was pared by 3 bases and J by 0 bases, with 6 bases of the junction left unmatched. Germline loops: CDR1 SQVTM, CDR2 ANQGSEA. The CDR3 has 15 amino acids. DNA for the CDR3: TGCAGCGTTGAGTCCGGGACAGATAGCACAGATACGCAGTATTTT. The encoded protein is CSVESGTDSTDTQYF.

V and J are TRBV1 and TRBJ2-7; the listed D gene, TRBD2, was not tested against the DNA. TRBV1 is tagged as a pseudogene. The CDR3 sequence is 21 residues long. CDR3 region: CTSSQDEGASGRAPKVHEQYF. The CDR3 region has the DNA TGCACCAGCAGCCAAGATGAGGGCGCTAGCGGGAGGGCCCCGAAGGTTCACGAGCAGTACTTC.

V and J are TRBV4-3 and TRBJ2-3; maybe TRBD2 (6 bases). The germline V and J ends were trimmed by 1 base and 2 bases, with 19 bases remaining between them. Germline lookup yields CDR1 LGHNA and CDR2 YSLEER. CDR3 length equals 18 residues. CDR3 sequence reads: CASSQGRGPWDNTDTQYF. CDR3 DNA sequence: TGCGCCAGCAGCCAAGGGAGGGGACCTTGGGATAACACAGATACGCAGTATTTT.

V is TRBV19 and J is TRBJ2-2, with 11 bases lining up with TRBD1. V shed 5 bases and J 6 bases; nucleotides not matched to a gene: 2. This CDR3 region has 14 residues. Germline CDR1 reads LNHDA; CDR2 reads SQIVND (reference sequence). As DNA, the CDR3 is TGTGCCAGTAGTCGGGGACAGGGGGCCGGGGAGCTGTTTTTT. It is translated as CASSRGQGAGELFF.

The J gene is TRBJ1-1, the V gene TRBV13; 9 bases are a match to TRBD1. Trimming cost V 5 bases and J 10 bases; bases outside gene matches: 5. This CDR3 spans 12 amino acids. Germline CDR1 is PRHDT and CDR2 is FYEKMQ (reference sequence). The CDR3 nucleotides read TGTGCCAGCAGCGCCCGACAGGGGGGAGCTTTCTTT. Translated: CASSARQGGAFF.

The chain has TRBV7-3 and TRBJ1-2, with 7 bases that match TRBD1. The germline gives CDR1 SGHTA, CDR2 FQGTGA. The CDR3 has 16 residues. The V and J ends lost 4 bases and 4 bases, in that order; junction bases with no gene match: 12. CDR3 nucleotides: TGTGCCAGCAGCTCACTAAGCGGACAGGAGAGCTATGGCTACACCTTC. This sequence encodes CASSSLSGQESYGYTF.

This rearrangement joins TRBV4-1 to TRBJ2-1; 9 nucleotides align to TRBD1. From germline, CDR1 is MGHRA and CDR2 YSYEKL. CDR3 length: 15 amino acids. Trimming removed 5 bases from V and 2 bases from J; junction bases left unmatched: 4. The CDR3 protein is CASSVNRGPYNEQFF. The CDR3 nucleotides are TGCGCCAGCAGCGTTAACAGGGGGCCCTACAATGAGCAGTTCTTC.

The CDR3 bases are TGTGCCAGCAGCTATTTTGGTGGAGACAGTGAAAAACTGTTTTTT. Translating it yields CASSYFGGDSEKLFF. The chain couples TRBV11-2 to TRBJ1-4; TRBD1 is a possible D gene (5 bases). Trimming took off 4 bases at V and 7 bases at J, with 16 bases between the two ends. The CDR3 covers 15 residues. CDR1 is SGHAT, CDR2 FQNNGV, per germline.

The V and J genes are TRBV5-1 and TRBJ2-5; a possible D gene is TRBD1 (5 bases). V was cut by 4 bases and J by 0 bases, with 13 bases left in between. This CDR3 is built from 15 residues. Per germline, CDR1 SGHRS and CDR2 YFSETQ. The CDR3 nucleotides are TGCGCCAGCAGCACCAGGGCTCGGTACCAAGAGACCCAGTACTTC. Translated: CASSTRARYQETQYF.

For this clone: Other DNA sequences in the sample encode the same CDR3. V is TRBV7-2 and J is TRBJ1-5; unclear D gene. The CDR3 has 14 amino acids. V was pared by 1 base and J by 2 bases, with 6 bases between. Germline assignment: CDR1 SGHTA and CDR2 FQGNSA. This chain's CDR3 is CASSLVGGNQPQHF. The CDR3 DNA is TGTGCCAGCAGCTTAGTCGGGGGCAATCAGCCCCAGCATTTT.

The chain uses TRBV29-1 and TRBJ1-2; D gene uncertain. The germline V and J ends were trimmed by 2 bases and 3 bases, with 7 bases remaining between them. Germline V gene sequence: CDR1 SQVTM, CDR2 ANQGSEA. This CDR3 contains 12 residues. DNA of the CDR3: TGCAGCGTTGAAAGCCTGTACTATGGCTACACCTTC. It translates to CSVESLYYGYTF.

CDR3 nucleotides: TGTGCCAGCAGCTTAGGCAGGAACTCCTACGAGCAGTACTTC. It encodes CASSLGRNSYEQYF. The chain has TRBV11-2 and TRBJ2-7, with no clear D. This CDR3 contains 14 residues. The germline V gene encodes CDR1 SGHAT and CDR2 FQNNGV. V lost 1 base and J lost 0, with 7 bases in between.

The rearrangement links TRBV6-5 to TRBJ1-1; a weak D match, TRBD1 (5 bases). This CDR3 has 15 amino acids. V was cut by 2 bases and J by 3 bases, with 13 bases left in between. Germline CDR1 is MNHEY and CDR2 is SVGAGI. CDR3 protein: CASSYADRRDTEAFF. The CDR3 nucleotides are TGTGCCAGCAGTTACGCAGACAGAAGAGACACTGAAGCTTTCTTT.

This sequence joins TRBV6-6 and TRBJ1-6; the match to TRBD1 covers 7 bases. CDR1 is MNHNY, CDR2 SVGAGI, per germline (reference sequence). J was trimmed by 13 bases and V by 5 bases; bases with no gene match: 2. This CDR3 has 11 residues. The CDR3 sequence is CASSTQGPLHF. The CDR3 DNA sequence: TGTGCCAGCAGTACACAGGGGCCCCTCCACTTT.

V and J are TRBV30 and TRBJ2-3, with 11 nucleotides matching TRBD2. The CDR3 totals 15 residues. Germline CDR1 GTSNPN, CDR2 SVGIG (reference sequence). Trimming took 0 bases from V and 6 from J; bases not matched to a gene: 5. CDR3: CAWSVLAGEQDTQYF. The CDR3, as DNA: TGTGCCTGGAGTGTACTAGCGGGGGAACAGGATACGCAGTATTTT.

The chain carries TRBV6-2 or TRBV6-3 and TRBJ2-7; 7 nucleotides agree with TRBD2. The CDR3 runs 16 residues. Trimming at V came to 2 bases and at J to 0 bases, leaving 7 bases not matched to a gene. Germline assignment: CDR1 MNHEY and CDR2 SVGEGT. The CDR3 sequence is CASSYPMGGSSYEQYF. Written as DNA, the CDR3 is TGTGCCAGCAGTTACCCTATGGGCGGGAGCTCCTACGAGCAGTACTTC.

The CDR3 is CASSLSGAGDNEQFF. CDR3 coding DNA: TGTGCCAGCAGCTTATCGGGAGCGGGAGATAATGAGCAGTTCTTC. The rearrangement links TRBV7-2 to TRBJ2-1; 8 nucleotides match TRBD2. The V and J ends lost 2 bases and 7 bases, in that order; junction bases with no gene match: 7. The CDR3 is 15 residues long. The V gene's germline CDR1 is SGHTA and CDR2 FQGNSA.

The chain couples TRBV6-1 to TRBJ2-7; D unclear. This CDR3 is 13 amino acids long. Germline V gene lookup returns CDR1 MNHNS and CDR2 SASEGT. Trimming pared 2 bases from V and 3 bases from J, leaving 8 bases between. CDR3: CASSETVNYEQYF. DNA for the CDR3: TGTGCCAGCAGTGAAACGGTGAACTACGAGCAGTACTTC.

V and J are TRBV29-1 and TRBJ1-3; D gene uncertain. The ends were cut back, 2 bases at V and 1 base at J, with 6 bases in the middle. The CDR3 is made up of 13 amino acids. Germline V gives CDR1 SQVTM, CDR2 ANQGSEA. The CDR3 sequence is CSVEWSSGNTIYF. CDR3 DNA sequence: TGCAGCGTTGAATGGAGTTCTGGAAACACCATATATTTT.

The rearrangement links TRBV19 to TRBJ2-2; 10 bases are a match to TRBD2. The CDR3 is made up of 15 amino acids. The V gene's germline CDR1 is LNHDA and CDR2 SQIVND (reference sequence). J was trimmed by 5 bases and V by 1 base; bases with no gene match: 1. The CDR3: CASSIVAGGTGELFF. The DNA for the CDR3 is TGTGCCAGTAGTATAGTAGCGGGGGGTACCGGGGAGCTGTTTTTT.

CDR3 coding DNA: TGCGCCAGCAGCTTGGCAGCAGGTGATTACTACGAGCAGTACTTC. This codes for CASSLAAGDYYEQYF. The chain combines TRBV5-1 with TRBJ2-7, with D unclear. The CDR3 loop spans 15 amino acids. With 0 bases removed from V and 3 bases from J, the gap between germline ends came to 13 bases. Germline CDR1 and CDR2: SGHRS and YFSETQ.